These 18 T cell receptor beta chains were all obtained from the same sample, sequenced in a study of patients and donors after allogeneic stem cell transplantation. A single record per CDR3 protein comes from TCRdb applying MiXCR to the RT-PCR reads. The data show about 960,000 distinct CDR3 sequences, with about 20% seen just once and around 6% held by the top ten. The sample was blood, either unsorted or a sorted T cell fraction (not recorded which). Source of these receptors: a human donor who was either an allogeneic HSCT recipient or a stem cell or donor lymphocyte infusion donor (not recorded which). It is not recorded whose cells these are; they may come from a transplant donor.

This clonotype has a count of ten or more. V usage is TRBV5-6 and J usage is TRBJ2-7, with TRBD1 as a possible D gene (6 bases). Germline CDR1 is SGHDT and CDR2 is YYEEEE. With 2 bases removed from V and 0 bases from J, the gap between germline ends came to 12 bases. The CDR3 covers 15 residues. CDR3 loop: CASSLRDNLSYEQYF. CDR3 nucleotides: TGTGCCAGCAGCTTACGGGACAACCTCTCCTACGAGCAGTACTTC.

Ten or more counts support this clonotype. This CDR3 is CASSVGVGEQFF. The CDR3 region has the DNA TGTGCCAGCAGCGTAGGAGTGGGTGAGCAGTTCTTC. This chain uses TRBV9 with TRBJ2-1, with no clear D. The CDR3 has 12 amino acids. In germline, CDR1 is SGDLS, CDR2 YYNGEE. The V gene lost 0 bases and the J gene lost 9 bases, with 7 bases spanning the gap.

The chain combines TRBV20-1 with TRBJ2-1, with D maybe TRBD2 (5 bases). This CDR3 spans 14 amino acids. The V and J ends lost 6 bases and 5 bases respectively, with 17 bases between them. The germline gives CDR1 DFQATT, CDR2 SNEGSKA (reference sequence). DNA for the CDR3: TGCAGTGCAGCGAGGGCCGGGCGGGACAATGAGCAGTTCTTC. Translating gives CSAARAGRDNEQFF.

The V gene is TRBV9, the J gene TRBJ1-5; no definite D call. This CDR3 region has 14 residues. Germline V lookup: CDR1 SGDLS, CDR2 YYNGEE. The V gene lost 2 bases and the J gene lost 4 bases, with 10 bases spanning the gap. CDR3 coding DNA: TGTGCCAGCAGCGTCGACATAGGGAATCAGCCCCAGCATTTT. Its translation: CASSVDIGNQPQHF.

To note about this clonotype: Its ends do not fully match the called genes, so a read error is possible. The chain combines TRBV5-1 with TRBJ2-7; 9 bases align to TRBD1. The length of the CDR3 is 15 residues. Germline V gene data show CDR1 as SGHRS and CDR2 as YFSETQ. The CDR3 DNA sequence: TGCGTCAGCAGCTTGGGGACAGGGTATCAGTACGAGCAGTACTTC. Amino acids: CVSSLGTGYQYEQYF.

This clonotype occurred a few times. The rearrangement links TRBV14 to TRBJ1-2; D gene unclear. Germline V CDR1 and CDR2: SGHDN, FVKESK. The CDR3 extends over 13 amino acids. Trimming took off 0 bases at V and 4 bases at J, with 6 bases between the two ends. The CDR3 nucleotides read TGTGCCAGCAGCCAAGACCTCGCCTATGGCTACACCTTC. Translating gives CASSQDLAYGYTF.

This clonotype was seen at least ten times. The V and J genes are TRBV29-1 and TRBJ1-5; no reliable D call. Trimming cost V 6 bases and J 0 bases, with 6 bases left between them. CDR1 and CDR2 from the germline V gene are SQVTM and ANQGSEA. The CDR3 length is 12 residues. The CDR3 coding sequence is TGCAGCGTCTCAGGTAGCAATCAGCCCCAGCATTTT. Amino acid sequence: CSVSGSNQPQHF.

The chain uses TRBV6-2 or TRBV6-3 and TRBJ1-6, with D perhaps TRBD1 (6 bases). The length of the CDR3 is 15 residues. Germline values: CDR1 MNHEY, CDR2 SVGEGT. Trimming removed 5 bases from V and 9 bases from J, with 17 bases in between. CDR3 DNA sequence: TGTGCCAGCAGTACCGCAACAGGGTACAGTTCACCCCTCCACTTT. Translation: CASSTATGYSSPLHF.

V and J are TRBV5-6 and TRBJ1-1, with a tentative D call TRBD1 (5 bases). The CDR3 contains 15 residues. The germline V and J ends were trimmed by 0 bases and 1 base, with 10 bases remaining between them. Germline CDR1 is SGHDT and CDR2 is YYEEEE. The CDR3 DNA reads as TGTGCCAGCAGCTTGGCATCAGGGACGAACACTGAAGCTTTCTTT. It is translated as CASSLASGTNTEAFF.

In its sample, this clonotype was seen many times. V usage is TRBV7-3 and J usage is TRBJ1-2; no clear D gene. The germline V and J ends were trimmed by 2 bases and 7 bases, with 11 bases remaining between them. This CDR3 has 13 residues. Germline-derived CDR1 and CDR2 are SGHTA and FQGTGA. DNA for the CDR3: TGTGCCAGCAGCTTAGTGTCAGGTGCTGGCTACACCTTC. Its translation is CASSLVSGAGYTF.

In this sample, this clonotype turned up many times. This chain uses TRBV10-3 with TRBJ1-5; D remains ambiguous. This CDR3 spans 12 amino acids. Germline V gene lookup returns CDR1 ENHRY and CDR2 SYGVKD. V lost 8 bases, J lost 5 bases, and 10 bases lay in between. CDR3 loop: CAIGAEYQPQHF. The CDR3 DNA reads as TGTGCCATCGGCGCAGAGTATCAGCCCCAGCATTTT.

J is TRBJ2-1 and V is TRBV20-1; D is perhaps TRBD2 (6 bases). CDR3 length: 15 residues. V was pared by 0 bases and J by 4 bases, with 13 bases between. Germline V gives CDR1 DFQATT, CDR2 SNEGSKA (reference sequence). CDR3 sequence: CSAREPGLIYNEQFF. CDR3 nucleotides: TGCAGTGCTAGAGAACCGGGACTGATATACAATGAGCAGTTCTTC.

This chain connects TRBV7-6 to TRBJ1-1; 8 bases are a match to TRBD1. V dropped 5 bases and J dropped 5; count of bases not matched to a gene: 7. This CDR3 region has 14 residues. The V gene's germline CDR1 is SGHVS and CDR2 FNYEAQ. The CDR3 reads CASSGGQAGTEAFF. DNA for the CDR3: TGTGCCAGCAGCGGGGGACAGGCAGGGACTGAAGCTTTCTTT.

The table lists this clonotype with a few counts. The DNA of the CDR3 is TGCGCCAGCAGCTCCGAGGGACTAGCGGGAGCTAATGAGCAGTTCTTC. Protein product: CASSSEGLAGANEQFF. V is TRBV5-1 and J is TRBJ2-1; TRBD2 agrees at 14 bases. Trimming at V came to 3 bases and at J to 7 bases, leaving 6 bases not matched to a gene. The CDR3 length is 16 residues. The germline gives CDR1 SGHRS, CDR2 YFSETQ.

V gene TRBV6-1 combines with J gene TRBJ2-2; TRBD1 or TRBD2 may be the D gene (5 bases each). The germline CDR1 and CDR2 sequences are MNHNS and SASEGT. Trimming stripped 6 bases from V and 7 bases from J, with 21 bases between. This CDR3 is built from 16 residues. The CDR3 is CASSRLRGNKGGELFF. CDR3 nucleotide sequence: TGTGCCAGCAGCCGGTTGAGGGGCAATAAGGGCGGGGAGCTGTTTTTT.

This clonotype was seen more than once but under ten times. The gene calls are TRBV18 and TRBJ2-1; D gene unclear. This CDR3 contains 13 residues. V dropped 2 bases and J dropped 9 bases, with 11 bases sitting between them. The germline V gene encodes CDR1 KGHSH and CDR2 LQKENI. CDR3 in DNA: TGTGCCAGCTCACCAGGAACCTTAGGTGAGCAGTTCTTC. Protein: CASSPGTLGEQFF.

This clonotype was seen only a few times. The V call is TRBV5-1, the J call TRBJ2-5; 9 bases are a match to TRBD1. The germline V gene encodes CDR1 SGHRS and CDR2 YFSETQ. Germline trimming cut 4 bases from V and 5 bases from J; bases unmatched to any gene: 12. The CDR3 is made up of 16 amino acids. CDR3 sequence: CASSLNTGGGLETQYF. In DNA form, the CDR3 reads TGCGCCAGCAGCCTAAACACAGGGGGCGGATTGGAGACCCAGTACTTC.

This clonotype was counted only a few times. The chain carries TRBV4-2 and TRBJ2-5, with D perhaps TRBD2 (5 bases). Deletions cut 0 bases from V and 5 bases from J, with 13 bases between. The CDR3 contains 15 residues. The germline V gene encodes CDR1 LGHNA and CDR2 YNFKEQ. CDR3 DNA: TGTGCCAGCAGCCAAGATTTCGGGGAAGGGGAGACCCAGTACTTC. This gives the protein CASSQDFGEGETQYF.